Below, 20 T cell receptor beta chains from the same sample are listed, as sequenced in a study of blood T cells in healthy people across ages. A second PCR of 7 to 11 cycles used a sample-barcoded 5' primer and a J-beta primer mix. Each CDR3 protein is one row after TCRdb ran MiXCR on the 5' RACE reads. Among approximately 1,000,000 distinct CDR3 sequences listed, 40% to 45% were seen once. The sample was blood. The receptors were sampled from a woman in her fifties or sixties in good health.

The chain employs TRBV7-9 and TRBJ2-5, with D tentatively TRBD1 (6 bases). V was shortened by 5 bases and J by 11 bases, with 21 bases between the two germline ends. Germline assignment: CDR1 SEHNR and CDR2 FQNEAQ (reference sequence). The CDR3 extends over 14 amino acids. CDR3 amino acids: CASSRDTLHNEQYF. The CDR3 nucleotides read TGTGCCAGCAGCCGGGACACTCTACACAATGAGCAGTACTTC.

The chain couples TRBV11-1 to TRBJ2-1; 7 nucleotides line up with TRBD1. Germline values: CDR1 SGHAT, CDR2 FQDESV (reference sequence). The CDR3 loop spans 14 amino acids. V gave up 8 bases and J gave up 6 bases; unmatched junction bases: 10. CDR3 in DNA: TGTGCCAGCGGAAGGGAAAGGACAGGCAATGAGCAGTTCTTC. It yields the protein CASGRERTGNEQFF.

This clonotype was detected ten times or more. The V gene is TRBV28, the J gene TRBJ2-5; a possible D gene is TRBD2 (6 bases). Looked up from germline, CDR1 is MDHEN and CDR2 is SYDVKM. Deletions cut 6 bases from V and 0 bases from J, with 14 bases between. The CDR3 spans 15 residues. The CDR3 here is CASSAAGTYQETQYF. As DNA, the CDR3 is TGTGCCAGCAGCGCCGCGGGGACCTACCAAGAGACCCAGTACTTC.

The rearrangement links TRBV7-9 to TRBJ2-1; 10 positions agree with TRBD2. The J segment lost 9 bases and the V segment lost 1 base, leaving 3 bases of the junction unmatched. Germline loops: CDR1 SEHNR, CDR2 FQNEAQ (reference sequence). The CDR3 totals 14 residues. The CDR3, as DNA: TGTGCCAGCAGCTTAGTTAGCGGGAGGATTGAGCAGTTCTTC. It is translated as CASSLVSGRIEQFF.

In its sample, this clonotype was seen a few times. DNA of the CDR3: TGTGCCATCAGTGACGAGATTAGCAATCAGCCCCAGCATTTT. This codes for CAISDEISNQPQHF. The rearrangement links TRBV10-3 to TRBJ1-5; D is undetermined. Germline values: CDR1 ENHRY, CDR2 SYGVKD. The V and J ends lost 3 bases and 0 bases respectively, with 6 bases between them. The CDR3 sequence is 14 residues long.

This CDR3 is CASSLGGEVRYNEQFF. The CDR3, as DNA: TGCGCCAGCAGCTTGGGGGGTGAGGTGCGGTACAATGAGCAGTTCTTC. The chain employs TRBV5-1 and TRBJ2-1, with no clear D. There are 16 residues in the CDR3. The V end lost 0 bases, the J end lost 4 bases, and 14 bases lay between the germline ends. The germline CDR1 and CDR2 sequences are SGHRS and YFSETQ.

This chain uses TRBV5-1 with TRBJ1-2, with D unresolved. Trimming pared 0 bases from V and 4 bases from J, leaving 10 bases between. The germline V gene encodes CDR1 SGHRS and CDR2 YFSETQ. The CDR3 totals 14 residues. The DNA for the CDR3 is TGCGCCAGCAGCTTGGGCGTTTCGGGCTATGGCTACACCTTC. This codes for CASSLGVSGYGYTF.

The chain has TRBV27 and TRBJ2-7; perhaps TRBD2 as D (5 bases). The CDR3 consists of 17 residues. Germline CDR1 reads MNHEY; CDR2 reads SMNVEV (reference sequence). The V gene lost 6 bases and the J gene lost 2 bases, with 23 bases spanning the gap. This chain's CDR3 is CASSINPTGIGAYEQYF. The CDR3 DNA is TGTGCCAGCAGCATCAACCCGACCGGGATCGGTGCCTACGAGCAGTACTTC.

J is TRBJ2-3 and V is TRBV27; possible D gene TRBD1, 7 bases. Germline values: CDR1 MNHEY, CDR2 SMNVEV (reference sequence). The CDR3 is made up of 16 amino acids. V was trimmed by 2 bases and J by 1 base, leaving 13 bases between them. The CDR3 sequence is CASSLRRGHGTDTQYF. The CDR3 DNA follows: TGTGCCAGCAGTTTACGGAGGGGGCATGGCACAGATACGCAGTATTTT.

Only a few counts were recorded for this clonotype. V and J are TRBV11-2 and TRBJ2-3; unclear D gene. The CDR3 has 14 amino acids. CDR1 is SGHAT and CDR2 is FQNNGV in the germline V gene. V lost 5 bases and J lost 5, with 14 bases in between. The CDR3, as DNA: TGTGCCAGCAGCCCTCAGAAGAAACAAGATACGCAGTATTTT. Its protein product is CASSPQKKQDTQYF. Together with reference TRBV11-2 and TRBJ2-3, the CDR3 gives the full variable domain: EAGVAQSPRYKIIEKRQSVAFWCNPISGHATLYWYQQILGQGPKLLIQFQNNGVVDDSQLPKDRFSAERLKGVDSTLKIQPAKLEDSAVYLCASSPQKKQDTQYFGPGTRLTVL.

This clonotype showed up just once. This chain uses TRBV19 with TRBJ2-5; 7 bases fit TRBD2. The end of the DNA is better explained by TRBJ2-7, so the J call may be wrong. CDR1 is LNHDA, CDR2 SQIVND, per germline (reference sequence). The CDR3 has 14 residues. The CDR3 sequence is CASSFRDYPYEQYF. For the CDR3, the DNA is TGTGCCAGTAGTTTCCGGGACTATCCGTACGAGCAGTACTTC.

This chain connects TRBV27 to TRBJ1-4, with D tentatively TRBD1 (6 bases). The CDR3 contains 16 residues. CDR1 and CDR2 from the germline V gene are MNHEY and SMNVEV (reference sequence). V was clipped by 8 bases and J by 0 bases, with 16 bases between them. The CDR3 DNA reads TGTGCCAGCGGCCGTCGGGGGGCTGCAACTAATGAAAAACTGTTTTTT. Translation: CASGRRGAATNEKLFF.

The J gene is TRBJ2-6, the V gene TRBV11-2; TRBD2 matches at 7 bases. This CDR3 has 19 residues. V gave up 2 bases and J gave up 0 bases; unmatched junction bases: 10. Per the germline V gene, CDR1 is SGHAT and CDR2 is FQNNGV. In DNA form, the CDR3 reads TGTGCCAGCAGCTTATCGACGGGAGGCATAGGCTCTGGGGCCAACGTCCTGACTTTC. Protein product: CASSLSTGGIGSGANVLTF.

The rearrangement joins TRBV5-1 to TRBJ2-1; 9 bases are shared with TRBD2. CDR1 is SGHRS, CDR2 YFSETQ, per germline. The length of the CDR3 is 15 residues. V trimming: 3 bases; J trimming: 5 bases; junction bases outside the gene matches: 6. DNA of the CDR3: TGCGCCAGCAGCTACGCGGGAGGGTCCCACAATGAGCAGTTCTTC. This encodes CASSYAGGSHNEQFF.

This clonotype has a handful of counts. J is TRBJ2-7 and V is TRBV10-2; TRBD2 matches 14 bases. From germline, CDR1 is WSHSY and CDR2 SAAADI. J was trimmed by 6 bases and V by 2 bases; bases with no gene match: 6. This CDR3 contains 16 residues. The CDR3 sequence: CASSEGTSGSRGEQYF. For the CDR3, the DNA is TGCGCCAGCAGTGAGGGGACTAGCGGGAGTCGGGGCGAGCAGTACTTC.

The genes are TRBV19 and TRBJ2-1; 11 nucleotides align to TRBD2. The CDR3 length is 15 residues. The germline V gene encodes CDR1 LNHDA and CDR2 SQIVND (reference sequence). V was clipped by 5 bases and J by 4 bases; unmatched bases: 4. In DNA, the CDR3 is TGTGCCAGTAGTGACCTAGCGGGAGGTTACAATGAGCAGTTCTTC. It is translated as CASSDLAGGYNEQFF.

This chain uses TRBV12-3 or TRBV12-4 with TRBJ1-6; D ambiguous. Trimming pared 3 bases from V and 6 bases from J, leaving 9 bases between. The CDR3 length is 14 residues. The CDR3 spells CASSFDDVNSPLHF. The CDR3 DNA follows: TGTGCCAGCAGTTTTGACGACGTTAATTCACCCCTCCACTTT.

The chain uses TRBV2 and TRBJ2-7, with D possibly being TRBD2 (6 bases). This CDR3 has 13 residues. Germline V gene lookup returns CDR1 SNHLY and CDR2 FYNNEI. V lost 9 bases, J lost 0 bases, and 12 bases lay in between. The CDR3 bases are TGTGCCAGTCTAGCGTCAAGCTCCTACGAGCAGTACTTC. It codes for CASLASSSYEQYF.

This clonotype was seen ten or more times. V gene TRBV28 combines with J gene TRBJ2-5, with D perhaps TRBD1 or TRBD2 (7 bases each). Trimming cost V 2 bases and J 5 bases, with 15 bases left between them. In germline, CDR1 is MDHEN, CDR2 SYDVKM. This CDR3 is built from 15 residues. The chain's CDR3 is CASSLSRGGRETQYF. The CDR3 DNA sequence: TGTGCCAGCAGTTTAAGCAGGGGGGGTAGGGAGACCCAGTACTTC.

J is TRBJ2-5 and V is TRBV23-1, with D possibly matching TRBD1 (6 bases). The J call may be faulty, since TRBJ2-7 better matches the DNA end. TRBV23-1 belongs to the ORF category, with a function that is uncertain. This CDR3 has 18 residues. In DNA form, the CDR3 reads TGCGCCAGCAGTCAAGGGTCTCGTCCAGGGGTTTTTCCCTGCGAGCAGTACTTC. This encodes CASSQGSRPGVFPCEQYF.